This TCR beta chain came from a study of PD-1 blockade in classical Hodgkin lymphoma. Study results and caveats: The study reported lower baseline TCR diversity in newly diagnosed patients than in healthy donors.

The time point: newly diagnosed, previously untreated cHL patient sample. Researchers used magnetic negative selection to pull out pure CD4+ T cells from thawed PBMCs. Untreated, newly diagnosed classical Hodgkin lymphoma PBMCs were comparators. With regard to this clone: What it binds is unknown.

Clones were read by immunoSEQ multiplex PCR, and TCRdb kept only the in-frame ones, dropping some. Counted here are approximately 20,000 clones, 80% to 90% occurring once; the ten biggest clones make up around 0.25%. The source material was CD4+ T cells from blood. The clonotype was recovered from a human donor with classical Hodgkin lymphoma.

In nucleotides, the CDR3 is TGTGCCAGCAGCCTCCTCCGGCCTGAGACAGGAGGAAACACTGAAGCTTTCTTT. This codes for CASSLLRPETGGNTEAFF. The chain uses TRBV7-9 and TRBJ1-1; possible D gene TRBD1, 6 bases. Trimming stripped 5 bases from V and 2 bases from J, with 24 bases between. This CDR3 has 18 residues. Germline loops: CDR1 SEHNR, CDR2 FQNEAQ (reference sequence). The entire variable domain, with the rest obtained from reference TRBV7-9 and TRBJ1-1, is as follows: DTGVSQNPRHKITKRGQNVTFRCDPISEHNRLYWYRQTLGQGPEFLTYFQNEAQLEKSRLLSDRFSAERPKGSFSTLEIQRTEQGDSAMYLCASSLLRPETGGNTEAFFGQGTRLTVV.